Reported below is one TCR beta chain. The CDR3 sequence is 15 residues long. Germline V gene lookup returns CDR1 SEHNR and CDR2 FQNEAQ (reference sequence). The V and J ends lost 6 bases and 6 bases, in that order; junction bases with no gene match: 8. The data are from a study of blood T cell repertoires in COVID-19. At the level of the study: The samples span acute and convalescent COVID-19 from the United States, Italy and Spain. T cells, B-cell-depleted T cells, or PBMCs provided the cDNA or gDNA that served as material.

Source study methods: It was from reference gene primer amplification that nucleated cell counts were estimated. TCRdb's copy holds only in-frame clones and misses some; the assay was immunoSEQ multiplex PCR. Clone size and the V and J calls come from that table; the DNA yielded D and trimming. The table includes approximately 89,000 clones, 90% to 95% detected once. This sequence joins TRBV7-9 and TRBJ2-1; TRBD1 matches at 10 bases. The TCR was taken from a human donor with active COVID-19. The donor label of this sample is uncertain. Material for sequencing was peripheral blood. The CDR3 nucleotides are TGTGCCAGCAGTTTCGGGACAGGGGTAGTCAATGAGCAGTTCTTC. This sequence encodes CASSFGTGVVNEQFF.